This T cell receptor beta chain was sequenced for a study of blood T cell repertoires in COVID-19. At the level of the study: From T cells, B-cell-depleted T cells, or PBMCs came the material, which was cDNA or gDNA.

How the authors handled the data: Estimation of nucleated cell counts relied on the amplification of reference gene primers. Libraries were prepared by immunoSEQ multiplex PCR; TCRdb keeps only in-frame clonotypes and omits some of them. V and J calls and clone size are those listed in that table; D and trimming were worked out from the DNA. The sample contains 150,000 to 200,000 clones, around 85% of which appear only once. Trimming removed 4 bases from V and 5 bases from J, with 14 bases in between. The CDR3 consists of 13 residues. Germline V gene data show CDR1 as SQVTM and CDR2 as ANQGSEA. The sequence derives from an elderly woman with acute or convalescent COVID-19. V usage is TRBV29-1 and J usage is TRBJ2-5; TRBD1 might be the D (6 bases). The sequencing sample was made of peripheral blood. For the CDR3, the DNA is TGCAGCGTTGTTATAGGGGGTAAGGAGACCCAGTACTTC. Its protein is CSVVIGGKETQYF. Based on the CDR3 plus reference TRBV29-1 and TRBJ2-5, the full variable domain is SAVISQKPSRDICQRGTSLTIQCQVDSQVTMMFWYRQQPGQSLTLIATANQGSEATYESGFVIDKFPISRPNLTFSTLTVSNMSPEDSSIYLCSVVIGGKETQYFGPGTRLLVL.